A selection of T cell receptor beta chains follows, all from one sample in a study of graft-versus-host responses after intestinal transplantation. Some clones are missing from TCRdb's copy, which holds only in-frame ones; the method was immunoSEQ multiplex PCR. Of 65,000 to 85,000 clones in the sample, around nine tenths were seen once. Sample: bone marrow, taken roughly 780 days after intestinal transplantation. The receptor source for this set is a human patient who received an intestinal transplant, so some T cells may come from the graft donor. Each CDR3 is given with its conserved first and last residue. The order of the fields is J gene, clone size, V gene, CDR3 protein. Part of the rows lack a size; the others show once, few, many or a class for expanded clones.

j_call: TRBJ2-7
clone_size: -
v_call: TRBV16
cdr3_aa: CASSRMGTGGEDEQYF

j_call: TRBJ2-1
clone_size: -
v_call: TRBV28
cdr3_aa: CATGGGELSSYNEQFF

j_call: TRBJ2-7
clone_size: -
v_call: TRBV9
cdr3_aa: CASSLLNGAEQYF

j_call: TRBJ1-2
clone_size: -
v_call: TRBV14
cdr3_aa: CASSQVNSFYGYTF

j_call: TRBJ1-2
clone_size: -
v_call: TRBV14
cdr3_aa: CASSPGQGYGYTF

j_call: TRBJ2-6
clone_size: once
v_call: TRBV5-1
cdr3_aa: CASSLSGANVLTF

j_call: TRBJ2-3
clone_size: -
v_call: TRBV7-6
cdr3_aa: CASSLASLTHTDTQYF

j_call: TRBJ2-6
clone_size: once
v_call: TRBV9
cdr3_aa: CASSFREGRGANVLTF

j_call: TRBJ2-5
clone_size: -
v_call: TRBV6-4
cdr3_aa: CAGRGLGGETQYF

j_call: TRBJ1-4
clone_size: -
v_call: TRBV2
cdr3_aa: CASSGTGGVTNEKLFF

j_call: TRBJ2-7
clone_size: -
v_call: TRBV7-9
cdr3_aa: CASSGAPTSGVSYEQYF

j_call: TRBJ2-7
clone_size: -
v_call: TRBV19
cdr3_aa: CASSLQGSVSYEQYF

j_call: TRBJ2-1
clone_size: -
v_call: TRBV7-2
cdr3_aa: CASSLRVKKQFF

j_call: TRBJ2-1
clone_size: -
v_call: TRBV29-1
cdr3_aa: CSSCIGGVYEQFF

j_call: TRBJ2-2
clone_size: -
v_call: TRBV6-5
cdr3_aa: CASSYVSGSVGELFF

j_call: TRBJ1-2
clone_size: -
v_call: TRBV5-1
cdr3_aa: CASSFVGSGYGYTF

j_call: TRBJ2-2
clone_size: -
v_call: TRBV4-1
cdr3_aa: CASSQYSTGELFF

j_call: TRBJ2-1
clone_size: -
v_call: TRBV7-7
cdr3_aa: CASSPVLDYNEQFF

j_call: TRBJ2-7
clone_size: few
v_call: TRBV2
cdr3_aa: CASGKYEQYF

j_call: TRBJ1-5
clone_size: -
v_call: TRBV25-1
cdr3_aa: CASSLGNQPQHF

j_call: TRBJ1-1
clone_size: once
v_call: TRBV18
cdr3_aa: CASSPGTGGITEAFF